Listed here are 17 T cell receptor beta chains from one sample, sequenced in a study of blood T cell repertoires in COVID-19. Sequenced by immunoSEQ multiplex PCR; TCRdb stores in-frame clones only, minus some. The sample has 200,000 to 250,000 clones, more than 75% seen once. Sequencing used peripheral blood. The receptors derive from a man between 60 and 75 years old with acute or convalescent COVID-19.

This chain joins TRBV12-3 or TRBV12-4 and TRBJ2-7; a possible D gene is TRBD1 (6 bases). CDR3 length: 12 residues. V was shortened by 5 bases and J by 3 bases, with 8 bases between the two germline ends. DNA for the CDR3: TGTGCCAGCAGTCCACAGGGCTACGAGCAGTACTTC. Amino acids: CASSPQGYEQYF.

The chain is built from TRBV5-4 and TRBJ2-3; the D gene is possibly TRBD1 (6 bases). Trimming cost V 4 bases and J 1 base, with 13 bases left between them. The CDR3 sequence is 15 residues long. The germline gives CDR1 SGHNT, CDR2 YYREEE (reference sequence). The CDR3 region is CASSTRTARTDTQYF. The CDR3, as DNA: TGTGCCAGCAGCACAAGGACAGCCCGCACAGATACGCAGTATTTT.

This chain connects TRBV6-4 to TRBJ2-7; 9 bases match TRBD1. Trimming cost V 4 bases and J 3 bases; bases outside gene matches: 1. CDR3 length: 13 amino acids. The germline gives CDR1 MRHNA, CDR2 SNTAGT. DNA of the CDR3: TGTGCCAGCAGTGTGGACAGGGGCTACGAGCAGTACTTC. This translates into CASSVDRGYEQYF.

The gene calls are TRBV28 and TRBJ1-2, with 10 nucleotides matching TRBD1. Losses at the gene ends were 6 bases for V and 0 bases for J; bases not matched to a gene: 10. CDR1 MDHEN and CDR2 SYDVKM come from the germline V gene. The CDR3 runs 17 residues. The DNA of the CDR3 is TGTGCCAGCAGCCCGAGGGACAGGGGATCAACTAACTATGGCTACACCTTC. It specifies CASSPRDRGSTNYGYTF.

The V call is TRBV7-2, the J call TRBJ2-5; possibly TRBD2 for D (6 bases). This CDR3 is 16 amino acids long. V was trimmed by 5 bases and J by 4 bases, leaving 20 bases between them. CDR1 SGHTA and CDR2 FQGNSA come from the germline V gene. The CDR3 reads CASSLPRLGRGETQYF. Written as DNA, the CDR3 is TGTGCCAGCAGCCTACCACGACTAGGAAGGGGAGAGACCCAGTACTTC.

The chain combines TRBV4-2 with TRBJ2-3; tentatively, D is TRBD2 (6 bases). Between the trimmed V and J ends, which lost 3 bases and 6 bases, there was a span of 16 bases. Germline V gene lookup returns CDR1 LGHNA and CDR2 YNFKEQ. CDR3 length equals 15 residues. Here the CDR3 DNA reads TGTGCCAGCAGCCAGGGATCGGGGGTCGTGGATACGCAGTATTTT. Translating it yields CASSQGSGVVDTQYF.

The gene calls are TRBV11-1 and TRBJ2-2; D is undetermined. Germline lookup yields CDR1 SGHAT and CDR2 FQDESV (reference sequence). CDR3 size: 13 residues. V was pared by 1 base and J by 5 bases, with 5 bases between. The CDR3 spells CASSLGETGELFF. The CDR3 DNA reads as TGTGCCAGCAGCTTAGGAGAGACCGGGGAGCTGTTTTTT.

CDR3 region: CASSAQGGTGGEKLFF. DNA for the CDR3: TGTGCCAGCAGCGCACAAGGGGGGACAGGGGGAGAAAAACTGTTTTTT. The chain is built from TRBV9 and TRBJ1-4; TRBD1 matches 11 bases. This CDR3 contains 16 residues. Germline V gene data show CDR1 as SGDLS and CDR2 as YYNGEE. The J segment lost 8 bases and the V segment lost 3 bases, leaving 9 bases of the junction unmatched. Full variable domain (rest looked up from reference TRBV9 and TRBJ1-4): DSGVTQTPKHLITATGQRVTLRCSPRSGDLSVYWYQQSLDQGLQFLIQYYNGEERAKGNILERFSAQQFPDLHSELNLSSLELGDSALYFCASSAQGGTGGEKLFFGSGTQLSVL.

The chain links TRBV6-6 to TRBJ1-5; 12 bases align to TRBD1. CDR3 length equals 19 residues. V lost 5 bases, J lost 1 base, and 12 bases stayed unmatched. Germline V CDR1 and CDR2: MNHNY, SVGAGI (reference sequence). The CDR3: CASSLSLPGQGASNQPQHF. The CDR3 bases are TGTGCCAGCAGTCTTAGCCTACCGGGACAGGGGGCAAGCAATCAGCCCCAGCATTTT.

This chain uses TRBV7-2 with TRBJ1-5; D gene ambiguous. The CDR3 has 15 residues. CDR1 SGHTA and CDR2 FQGNSA come from the germline V gene. The V end lost 3 bases, the J end lost 4 bases, and 13 bases lay between the germline ends. The chain's CDR3 is CASSLEDGANQPQHF. The CDR3 coding sequence is TGTGCCAGCAGCTTGGAGGACGGAGCGAATCAGCCCCAGCATTTT. Complete variable domain (other parts from reference TRBV7-2 and TRBJ1-5): GAGVSQSPSNKVTEKGKDVELRCDPISGHTALYWYRQSLGQGLEFLIYFQGNSAPDKSGLPSDRFSAERTGGSVSTLTIQRTQQEDSAVYLCASSLEDGANQPQHFGDGTRLSIL.

The chain joins TRBV9 to TRBJ2-3; 8 bases map to TRBD1. Trimming at V came to 3 bases and at J to 10 bases, leaving 4 bases not matched to a gene. In germline, CDR1 is SGDLS, CDR2 YYNGEE. This CDR3 has 12 amino acids. The CDR3 spells CASSAGQGSQYF. DNA for the CDR3: TGTGCCAGCAGCGCCGGACAGGGATCGCAGTATTTT.

The gene calls are TRBV5-1 and TRBJ1-2; D ambiguous. This CDR3 has 14 amino acids. CDR1 is SGHRS, CDR2 YFSETQ, per germline. Trimming shortened V by 0 bases and J by 7 bases, and 13 bases separated the two germline ends. The CDR3 spells CASSLASQAVGYTF. CDR3 nucleotide sequence: TGCGCCAGCAGCTTGGCCAGTCAGGCAGTTGGCTACACCTTC. The whole variable domain, filled in from reference TRBV5-1 and TRBJ1-2, reads KAGVTQTPRYLIKTRGQQVTLSCSPISGHRSVSWYQQTPGQGLQFLFEYFSETQRNKGNFPGRFSGRQFSNSRSEMNVSTLELGDSALYLCASSLASQAVGYTFGSGTRLTVV.

V is TRBV6-4 and J is TRBJ2-7, with 12 bases that match TRBD2. V lost 4 bases to trimming and J lost 2 bases; unmatched junction nucleotides: 3. This CDR3 comprises 15 residues. Germline V lookup: CDR1 MRHNA, CDR2 SNTAGT. In DNA form, the CDR3 reads TGTGCCAGCAGTGCACTAGCGGGGGGTGCCTACGAGCAGTACTTC. It translates to CASSALAGGAYEQYF.

The V gene is TRBV28, the J gene TRBJ1-3; D ambiguous. The CDR3 length is 15 residues. Germline V gene lookup returns CDR1 MDHEN and CDR2 SYDVKM. Trimming took 5 bases from V and 2 from J, leaving 13 bases between them. CDR3 residues: CASSPYRGAGNTIYF. CDR3 nucleotides: TGTGCCAGCAGTCCTTATCGGGGAGCTGGAAACACCATATATTTT.

The chain couples TRBV6-2 or TRBV6-3 to TRBJ2-7, with a tentative D call TRBD2 (6 bases). The CDR3 length is 14 residues. Germline loops: CDR1 MNHEY, CDR2 SVGEGT. Trimming left V 5 bases short and J 2 bases short, with 13 bases between. Here the CDR3 DNA reads TGTGCCAGCAGTGACGGGGGAACCCCCTACGAGCAGTACTTC. This translates into CASSDGGTPYEQYF.

This clone was seen only once. This chain joins TRBV19 and TRBJ2-4, with D possibly being TRBD2 (5 bases). Germline V gene lookup returns CDR1 LNHDA and CDR2 SQIVND (reference sequence). The CDR3 loop spans 14 amino acids. V was cut by 0 bases and J by 6 bases, with 9 bases left in between. CDR3 sequence (DNA): TGTGCCAGTAGTATAGAGGAGGCCCTAAACATTCAGTACTTC. Translating gives CASSIEEALNIQYF.

This chain uses TRBV7-6 with TRBJ1-5; a weak D match, TRBD1 (6 bases). Germline assignment: CDR1 SGHVS and CDR2 FNYEAQ. V lost 5 bases and J 4 bases, leaving 12 bases between the germline ends. This CDR3 comprises 14 residues. The CDR3 spells CASSPRQENQPQHF. Written as DNA, the CDR3 is TGTGCCAGCAGCCCCAGACAGGAGAATCAGCCCCAGCATTTT. Complete variable domain (other parts from reference TRBV7-6 and TRBJ1-5): GAGVSQSPRYKVTKRGQDVALRCDPISGHVSLYWYRQALGQGPEFLTYFNYEAQQDKSGLPNDRFSAERPEGSISTLTIQRTEQRDSAMYRCASSPRQENQPQHFGDGTRLSIL.